These 30 T cell receptor beta chains came from one sample sequenced in a study of control samples from healthy donors and cancer patients. The repertoire was sequenced with immunoSEQ multiplex PCR; TCRdb's copy has only in-frame clones and lacks some. This table has around 250,000 clones, almost 85% appearing once. The sequenced sample was PBMCs. All receptors come from a woman in her fifties or sixties with lung cancer.

A word on this clone: At one end, the junction sequence differs from germline, possibly due to a read error. V gene TRBV7-7 combines with J gene TRBJ2-1; 10 bases fit TRBD2. The CDR3 is 13 amino acids. Germline V lookup: CDR1 SSHAT, CDR2 FNYEAQ (reference sequence). The DNA for the CDR3 is TGTGCTAGCAGCTTAGCGGGGGGCACTGAGCAGTTCTTC. Amino acids: CASSLAGGTEQFF.

The chain links TRBV3-1 (or the pseudogene TRBV3-2) to TRBJ2-7; 8 positions agree with TRBD1. The CDR3 has 15 amino acids. Germline CDR1 and CDR2: LGHDT and YNNKEL (reference sequence). Trimming removed 1 base from V and 7 bases from J; junction bases left unmatched: 9. The CDR3 nucleotides read TGTGCCAGCAGCCAAGTGAGGGGCAGGGGGCGTGAGCAGTACTTC. As protein: CASSQVRGRGREQYF.

The chain couples TRBV5-1 to TRBJ2-7; 10 bases match TRBD1. This CDR3 contains 20 residues. V lost 1 base, J lost 2 bases, and 18 bases stayed unmatched. Germline CDR1 SGHRS, CDR2 YFSETQ. CDR3 amino acids: CASSLSGAVWGTGAAYEQYF. The CDR3 DNA reads TGCGCCAGCAGCTTGTCAGGGGCGGTATGGGGGACAGGGGCCGCCTACGAGCAGTACTTC.

The chain is built from TRBV15 and TRBJ2-2; 8 bases are shared with TRBD1. V lost 6 bases and J lost 3; bases outside the gene matches: 6. The CDR3 contains 15 residues. Germline V lookup: CDR1 LNHNV, CDR2 YYDKDF (reference sequence). The CDR3 loop is CATSGDRGYTGELFF. The CDR3 bases are TGTGCCACCAGTGGAGACAGGGGATACACCGGGGAGCTGTTTTTT. Based on the CDR3 plus reference TRBV15 and TRBJ2-2, the full variable domain is DAMVIQNPRYQVTQFGKPVTLSCSQTLNHNVMYWYQQKSSQAPKLLFHYYDKDFNNEADTPDNFQSRRPNTSFCFLDIRSPGLGDTAMYLCATSGDRGYTGELFFGEGSRLTVL.

This sequence joins TRBV15 and TRBJ1-2; D unresolved. The CDR3 loop spans 16 amino acids. Deletions cut 0 bases from V and 0 bases from J, with 11 bases between. Germline CDR1 LNHNV, CDR2 YYDKDF (reference sequence). CDR3 nucleotide sequence: TGTGCCACCAGCAGAGAACTACCAGCCTCTAACTATGGCTACACCTTC. It is translated as CATSRELPASNYGYTF.

This rearrangement joins TRBV27 to TRBJ2-1, with D uncertain. V lost 7 bases, J lost 8 bases, and 9 bases lay in between. CDR3 size: 11 residues. Germline values: CDR1 MNHEY, CDR2 SMNVEV (reference sequence). CDR3 loop: CASTQAHEQFF. The CDR3 coding sequence is TGTGCCAGCACCCAGGCCCATGAGCAGTTCTTC.

The J gene is TRBJ2-2, the V gene TRBV7-3; D gene uncertain. V gave up 2 bases and J gave up 7 bases, with 8 bases separating them. The germline V gene encodes CDR1 SGHTA and CDR2 FQGTGA. The CDR3 is 13 residues long. In DNA, the CDR3 is TGTGCCAGCAGCTTATCTGTGGTCGGGGAGCTGTTTTTT. Protein product: CASSLSVVGELFF.

This chain joins TRBV9 and TRBJ2-2; D is possibly TRBD2 (7 bases). Germline V gives CDR1 SGDLS, CDR2 YYNGEE. CDR3 size: 17 residues. V was cut by 3 bases and J by 3 bases, with 18 bases left in between. CDR3 loop: CASSAPRGRGDTGELFF. The CDR3 nucleotides read TGTGCCAGCAGCGCCCCTCGAGGGAGGGGGGACACCGGGGAGCTGTTTTTT.

The J gene is TRBJ2-5, the V gene TRBV9; D not certain. The V gene's germline CDR1 is SGDLS and CDR2 YYNGEE. The CDR3 totals 16 residues. V was pared by 0 bases and J by 3 bases, with 15 bases between. The CDR3 DNA follows: TGTGCCAGCAGCGTAGCCCCCAGTGTCCGGGAAGAGACCCAGTACTTC. This gives the protein CASSVAPSVREETQYF.

This chain links TRBV7-8 with TRBJ1-1; D remains ambiguous. V was trimmed by 3 bases and J by 6 bases, leaving 11 bases between them. In germline, CDR1 is SGHVS, CDR2 FQNEAQ. The CDR3 runs to 13 residues. The CDR3 region is CASSLSGIPEAFF. Here the CDR3 DNA reads TGTGCCAGCAGCTTGAGCGGGATCCCTGAAGCTTTCTTT.

This clone turned up a few times. CDR3 sequence: CASSRAEGSTEAFF. CDR3 nucleotides: TGCGCCAGCAGCCGAGCGGAGGGTTCGACTGAAGCTTTCTTT. The rearrangement uses TRBV4-1 and TRBJ1-1; D gene ambiguous. Trimming cost V 4 bases and J 5 bases, with 14 bases left between them. Germline-derived CDR1 and CDR2 are MGHRA and YSYEKL. The CDR3 contains 14 residues.

In this sample, this clone turned up once. The rearrangement joins TRBV6-6 to TRBJ2-2, with a weak D call TRBD1 (5 bases). V was cut by 2 bases and J by 6 bases, with 16 bases left in between. Germline values: CDR1 MNHNY, CDR2 SVGAGI (reference sequence). The CDR3 loop spans 16 amino acids. In DNA, the CDR3 is TGTGCCAGCAGTTACCGTTCAGGGCTGAGGCCCGGGGAGCTGTTTTTT. Its translation: CASSYRSGLRPGELFF.

This clone has just one count. This chain joins TRBV24-1 and TRBJ1-3; 7 positions agree with TRBD1. Germline V gene sequence: CDR1 KGHDR, CDR2 SFDVKD. The CDR3 contains 15 residues. Germline trimming cut 4 bases from V and 2 bases from J; bases unmatched to any gene: 4. This CDR3 is CATSDPGTAGNTIYF. CDR3 in DNA: TGTGCCACCAGTGACCCCGGGACAGCTGGAAACACCATATATTTT.

This clone has just one count. The chain is built from TRBV5-4 and TRBJ2-4; D possibly corresponds to TRBD2 (5 bases). The CDR3 loop spans 15 amino acids. V dropped 4 bases and J dropped 6 bases, with 17 bases sitting between them. Germline V gene lookup returns CDR1 SGHNT and CDR2 YYREEE (reference sequence). In DNA form, the CDR3 reads TGTGCCAGCAGCCCCGGAGGTGTTTCGGGAAACATTCAGTACTTC. Translated: CASSPGGVSGNIQYF. Looking up the rest from reference TRBV5-4 and TRBJ2-4 gives the full variable domain: ETGVTQSPTHLIKTRGQQVTLRCSSQSGHNTVSWYQQALGQGPQFIFQYYREEENGRGNFPPRFSGLQFPNYSSELNVNALELDDSALYLCASSPGGVSGNIQYFGAGTRLSVL.

Turning to this clone: Other nucleotide sequences from this sample produce the same CDR3. This rearrangement joins TRBV15 to TRBJ1-4; the D is unclear. Trimming removed 0 bases at V and 0 bases at J, with 11 bases between. Germline V gene lookup returns CDR1 LNHNV and CDR2 YYDKDF (reference sequence). The CDR3 runs 17 residues. The CDR3: CATSRDLWRATNEKLFF. The CDR3 region has the DNA TGTGCCACCAGCAGAGATCTTTGGAGAGCAACTAATGAAAAACTGTTTTTT.

CDR3 sequence (DNA): TGTGCCAGCAGCCAAGGGGTTGGGGGAGGTCAGCCCCAGCATTTT. Residues: CASSQGVGGGQPQHF. The genes are TRBV3-1 (or the pseudogene TRBV3-2) and TRBJ1-5; a weak D match, TRBD1 (5 bases). Germline-derived CDR1 and CDR2 are LGHDT and YNNKEL (reference sequence). The V end lost 1 base, the J end lost 6 bases, and 13 bases lay between the germline ends. The CDR3 is 15 amino acids.

CDR3 bases: TGTGCCAGTAGTATAGCTCAGGGTAGCTACAATGAGCAGTTCTTC. Amino acid sequence: CASSIAQGSYNEQFF. The rearrangement links TRBV19 to TRBJ2-1, with a weak D call TRBD1 (5 bases). The V gene lost 1 base and the J gene lost 3 bases, with 10 bases spanning the gap. The CDR3 extends over 15 amino acids. Germline V gives CDR1 LNHDA, CDR2 SQIVND (reference sequence).

This sequence joins TRBV1 and TRBJ1-5. TRBV1 corresponds to a pseudogene. The CDR3 has 14 amino acids. CDR3 sequence (DNA): TGCACCAGCAGCCCTGAGGGGCGCAATCAGCCCCAGCATTTT. The encoded protein is CTSSPEGRNQPQHF.

The rearrangement uses TRBV6-2 or TRBV6-3 and TRBJ1-1, with D perhaps matching TRBD1 (5 bases). This CDR3 has 11 residues. CDR1 is MNHEY, CDR2 SVGEGT, per germline. V gave up 3 bases and J gave up 11 bases, with 10 bases separating them. CDR3 in DNA: TGTGCCAGCAGTTATATCAGGGCGGCTTTCTTT. It encodes CASSYIRAAFF.

J is TRBJ2-6 and V is TRBV19, with D possibly TRBD1 on 6 matching bases. This CDR3 is built from 16 residues. Trimming took 5 bases from V and 0 from J, leaving 11 bases between them. The germline V gene has CDR1 LNHDA and CDR2 SQIVND (reference sequence). Here the CDR3 DNA reads TGTGCCAGTAGTGATTCCAGGGGCTCTGGGGCCAACGTCCTGACTTTC. This sequence encodes CASSDSRGSGANVLTF.

This clone was observed once. V is TRBV7-9 and J is TRBJ2-2; D is perhaps TRBD1 or TRBD2 (5 bases each). The CDR3 is 17 amino acids. V lost 5 bases and J 3 bases, leaving 19 bases between the germline ends. The germline CDR1 and CDR2 sequences are SEHNR and FQNEAQ (reference sequence). CDR3 nucleotide sequence: TGTGCCAGCAGCCCGGGACGGAGACGAGGGGACACCGGGGAGCTGTTTTTT. The encoded protein is CASSPGRRRGDTGELFF.

This chain connects TRBV27 to TRBJ1-3; D gene ambiguous. The V end lost 2 bases, the J end lost 0 bases, and 8 bases lay between the germline ends. CDR1 and CDR2 (germline): MNHEY, SMNVEV (reference sequence). This CDR3 has 15 amino acids. The CDR3 protein is CASSLDGNSGNTIYF. The CDR3 nucleotides are TGTGCCAGCAGTTTAGACGGAAACTCTGGAAACACCATATATTTT.

The genes are TRBV7-6 and TRBJ1-1; the D is unclear. Germline V lookup: CDR1 SGHVS, CDR2 FNYEAQ. Trimming took off 1 base at V and 2 bases at J, with 8 bases between the two ends. The CDR3 is made up of 14 amino acids. The CDR3 DNA is TGTGCCAGCAGCTTAGGGACGGAAAACACTGAAGCTTTCTTT. Encoded protein: CASSLGTENTEAFF.

V usage is TRBV6-2 or TRBV6-3 and J usage is TRBJ1-2; 7 bases match TRBD1. This CDR3 is 15 amino acids long. V trimming: 4 bases; J trimming: 4 bases; junction bases outside the gene matches: 9. Germline V gene data show CDR1 as MNHEY and CDR2 as SVGEGT. This chain's CDR3 is CASSLGDSETYGYTF. CDR3 bases: TGTGCCAGCAGTTTGGGGGACAGCGAAACCTATGGCTACACCTTC.

This clone was counted a single time. Other nucleotide sequences in the sample specify the same CDR3. This chain uses TRBV28 with TRBJ2-7; D not certain. This CDR3 comprises 12 residues. V was clipped by 1 base and J by 4 bases, with 5 bases between them. CDR1 and CDR2 (germline): MDHEN, SYDVKM. This CDR3 reads CASSLSGYEQYF. For the CDR3, the DNA is TGTGCCAGCAGTTTATCCGGGTACGAGCAGTACTTC.

The genes are TRBV4-1 and TRBJ2-5, with D possibly being TRBD2 (7 bases). Trimming cost V 1 base and J 5 bases, with 14 bases left between them. Looked up from germline, CDR1 is MGHRA and CDR2 is YSYEKL. The CDR3 totals 15 residues. CDR3 sequence reads: CASSQVEGGGETQYF. CDR3 in DNA: TGCGCCAGCAGCCAAGTGGAGGGAGGGGGGGAGACCCAGTACTTC.

In this sample, this clone turned up once. The rearrangement links TRBV5-1 to TRBJ2-7, with TRBD2 matching over 12 bases. Germline V gene data show CDR1 as SGHRS and CDR2 as YFSETQ. The CDR3 is 14 amino acids. J lost 4 bases, V lost 3 bases, and 2 bases had no gene match. The CDR3 reads CASSWGLAGYEQYF. The CDR3 DNA reads TGCGCCAGCAGCTGGGGACTAGCGGGTTACGAGCAGTACTTC.

This chain links TRBV27 with TRBJ1-5; D is ambiguous. From germline, CDR1 is MNHEY and CDR2 SMNVEV (reference sequence). Trimming pared 0 bases from V and 7 bases from J, leaving 16 bases between. CDR3 length: 16 amino acids. The CDR3 DNA is TGTGCCAGCAGTTTATCGGGCGGCCTCCTGGGGCAGCCCCAGCATTTT. Translating gives CASSLSGGLLGQPQHF.

This sequence joins TRBV12-3 or TRBV12-4 and TRBJ1-5; D unresolved. There are 13 residues in the CDR3. Trimming removed 6 bases from V and 9 bases from J, with 15 bases in between. The CDR3, as DNA: TGTGCCAGCAGCCCAGCTCCACCCAGGCCCCAGCATTTT. Protein sequence: CASSPAPPRPQHF.

The chain has TRBV24-1 and TRBJ2-3; a possible D gene is TRBD1 (5 bases). CDR3 length: 14 residues. Germline V gene data show CDR1 as KGHDR and CDR2 as SFDVKD. The germline V and J ends were trimmed by 2 bases and 4 bases, with 9 bases remaining between them. Written as DNA, the CDR3 is TGTGCCACCAGTGATTCCACCAGGGCAGATACGCAGTATTTT. Residues: CATSDSTRADTQYF.